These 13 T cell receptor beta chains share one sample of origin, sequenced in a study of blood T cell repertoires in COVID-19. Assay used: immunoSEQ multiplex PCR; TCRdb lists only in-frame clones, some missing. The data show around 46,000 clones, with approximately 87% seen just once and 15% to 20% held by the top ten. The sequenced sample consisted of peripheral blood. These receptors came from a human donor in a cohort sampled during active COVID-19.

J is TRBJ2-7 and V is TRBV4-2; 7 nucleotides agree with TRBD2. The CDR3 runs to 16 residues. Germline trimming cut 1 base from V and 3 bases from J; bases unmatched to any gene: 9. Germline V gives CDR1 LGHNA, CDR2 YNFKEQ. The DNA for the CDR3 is TGTGCCAGCAGCCAAGGGTCCAGCGGGGATGTCTACGAGCAGTACTTC. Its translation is CASSQGSSGDVYEQYF.

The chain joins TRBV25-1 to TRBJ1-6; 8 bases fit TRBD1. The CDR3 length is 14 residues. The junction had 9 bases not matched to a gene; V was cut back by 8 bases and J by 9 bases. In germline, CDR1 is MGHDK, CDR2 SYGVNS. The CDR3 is CASHQGAVASPLHF. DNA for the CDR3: TGTGCCAGCCATCAGGGGGCAGTCGCTTCACCCCTCCACTTT.

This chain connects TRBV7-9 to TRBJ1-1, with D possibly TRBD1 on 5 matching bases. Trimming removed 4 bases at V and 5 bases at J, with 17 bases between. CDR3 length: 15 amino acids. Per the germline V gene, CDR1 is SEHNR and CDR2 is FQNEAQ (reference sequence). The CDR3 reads CASSSPGLRTTEAFF. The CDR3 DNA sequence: TGTGCCAGCAGCTCCCCGGGACTCCGGACGACTGAAGCTTTCTTT.

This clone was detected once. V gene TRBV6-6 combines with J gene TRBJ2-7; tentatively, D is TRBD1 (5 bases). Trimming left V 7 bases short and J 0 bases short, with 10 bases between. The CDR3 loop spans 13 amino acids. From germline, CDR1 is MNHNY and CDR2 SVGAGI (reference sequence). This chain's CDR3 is CASNRDSSYEQYF. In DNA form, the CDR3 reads TGTGCCAGCAACAGAGACAGCTCCTACGAGCAGTACTTC.

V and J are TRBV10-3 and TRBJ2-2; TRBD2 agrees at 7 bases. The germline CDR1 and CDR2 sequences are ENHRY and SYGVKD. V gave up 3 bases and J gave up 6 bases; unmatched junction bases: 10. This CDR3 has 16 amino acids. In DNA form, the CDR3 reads TGTGCCATCAGTGACCTTGGGGAGGGCTCGGCCGGGGAGCTGTTTTTT. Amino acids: CAISDLGEGSAGELFF.

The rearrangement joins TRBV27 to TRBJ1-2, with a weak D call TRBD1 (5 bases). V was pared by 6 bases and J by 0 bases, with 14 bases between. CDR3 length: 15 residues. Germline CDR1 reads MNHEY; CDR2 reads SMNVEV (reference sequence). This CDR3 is CASRGGGQANYGYTF. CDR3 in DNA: TGTGCCAGCAGGGGGGGAGGTCAGGCTAACTATGGCTACACCTTC.

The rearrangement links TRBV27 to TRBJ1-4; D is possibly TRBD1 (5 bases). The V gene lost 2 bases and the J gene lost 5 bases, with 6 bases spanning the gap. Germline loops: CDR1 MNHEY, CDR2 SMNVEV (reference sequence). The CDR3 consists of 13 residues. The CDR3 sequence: CASSLAGNEKLFF. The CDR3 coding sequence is TGTGCCAGCAGTTTAGCAGGGAATGAAAAACTGTTTTTT.

Written as DNA, the CDR3 is TGTGCCAGCAGCTTGGCGGGGACCGGGGAGCTGTTTTTT. Translation: CASSLAGTGELFF. The chain is built from TRBV5-6 and TRBJ2-2; D is possibly TRBD2 (5 bases). Germline loops: CDR1 SGHDT, CDR2 YYEEEE. The CDR3 extends over 13 amino acids. The germline V and J ends were trimmed by 0 bases and 5 bases, with 5 bases remaining between them.

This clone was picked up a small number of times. The CDR3 sequence: CASSSPLAGGLRTGELFF. The DNA for the CDR3 is TGTGCCAGCAGCTCTCCCCTAGCGGGGGGGCTTCGCACCGGGGAGCTGTTTTTT. The V and J genes are TRBV5-4 and TRBJ2-2, with 12 nucleotides matching TRBD2. Germline loops: CDR1 SGHNT, CDR2 YYREEE (reference sequence). This CDR3 spans 18 amino acids. Trimming at V came to 3 bases and at J to 4 bases, leaving 10 bases not matched to a gene.

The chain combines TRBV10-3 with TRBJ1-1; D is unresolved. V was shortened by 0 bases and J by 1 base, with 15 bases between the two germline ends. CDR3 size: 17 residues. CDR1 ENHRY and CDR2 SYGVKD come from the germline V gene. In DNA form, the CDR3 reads TGTGCCATCAGTGAGTCCCAAGGACTGGGAGGGAACACTGAAGCTTTCTTT. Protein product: CAISESQGLGGNTEAFF.

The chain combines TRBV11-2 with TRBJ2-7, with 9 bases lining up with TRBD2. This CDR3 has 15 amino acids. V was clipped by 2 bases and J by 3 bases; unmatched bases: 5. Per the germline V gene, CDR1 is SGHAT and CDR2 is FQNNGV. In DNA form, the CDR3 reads TGTGCCAGCAGCTTAATAGCGGGAGAGATCTACGAGCAGTACTTC. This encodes CASSLIAGEIYEQYF.

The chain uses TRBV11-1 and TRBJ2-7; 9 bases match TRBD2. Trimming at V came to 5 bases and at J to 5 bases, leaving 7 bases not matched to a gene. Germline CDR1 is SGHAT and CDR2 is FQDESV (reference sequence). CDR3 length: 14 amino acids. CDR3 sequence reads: CASSEVSGSDEQYF. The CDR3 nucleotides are TGTGCCAGCAGCGAAGTTAGCGGGAGTGACGAGCAGTACTTC.

CDR3 DNA: TGTGCCAGCAGTGAAGGACTAGCGGGGAACCTCTACGAGCAGTACTTC. It encodes CASSEGLAGNLYEQYF. The rearrangement links TRBV2 to TRBJ2-7, with 11 bases lining up with TRBD2. This CDR3 region has 16 residues. V lost 1 base to trimming and J lost 3 bases; unmatched junction nucleotides: 5. Germline lookup yields CDR1 SNHLY and CDR2 FYNNEI.